Listed below are T cell receptor beta chains from one sample, sequenced in a study of T cell responses to AZD1222 COVID-19 vaccine. Here immunoSEQ multiplex PCR was the method, and the copy in TCRdb shows in-frame clones only, minus some. The sample has roughly 110,000 clones, more than 80% seen once. This specimen consisted of peripheral blood, obtained on day 0 of AZD1222 vaccination. These receptors were collected from an adult in good health. CDR3s include the opening cysteine and the closing phenylalanine or tryptophan. The D gene is left open where the match is weak. Some rows mark clone size as missing; the rest say once, few, many or name a class of expanded clone.

TRBD2	TRBJ2-2	TRBV12-5	.	CASGDIRDYITGELFF	TGTGCTAGTGGGGACATACGGGACTACATCACCGGGGAGCTGTTTTTT
TRBD1	TRBJ2-2	TRBV15	.	CATLPGQLTGELFF	TGTGCCACCCTACCGGGACAGCTCACCGGGGAGCTGTTTTTT
.	TRBJ2-1	TRBV14	.	CASSQDRGDFSYNEQFF	TGTGCCAGCAGCCAAGATAGGGGGGACTTCTCCTACAATGAGCAGTTCTTC
.	TRBJ2-4	TRBV11-2	.	CASSLGINPTVLNIQYF	TGTGCCAGCAGCTTAGGAATTAACCCGACGGTTTTAAATATTCAGTACTTC
.	TRBJ1-6	TRBV5-5	.	CASSFLDRGSPLHF	TGTGCCAGCAGCTTCCTGGACAGAGGTTCACCCCTCCACTTT
.	TRBJ2-7	TRBV19	.	CASSKRGADREQYF	TGTGCCAGTAGTAAGAGGGGGGCCGACAGGGAGCAGTACTTC
TRBD2	TRBJ2-7	TRBV27	.	CASSFQGLAGKGYEQYF	TGTGCCAGCAGTTTCCAGGGACTAGCGGGAAAAGGGTACGAGCAGTACTTC
.	TRBJ2-2	TRBV7-3	.	CASSLMGASANTGELFF	TGTGCCAGCAGCTTAATGGGGGCTAGCGCGAACACCGGGGAGCTGTTTTTT
.	TRBJ1-2	TRBV6-5	.	CASALGSYGYTF	TGTGCCAGCGCGTTGGGGAGCTATGGCTACACCTTC
TRBD1	TRBJ1-1	TRBV28	.	CASSLWTGEAFF	TGTGCCAGCAGTTTATGGACAGGGGAAGCTTTCTTT
TRBD1	TRBJ1-5	TRBV5-1	few	CASSYSGTGNQPQHF	TGCGCCAGCAGCTACTCCGGGACAGGAAATCAGCCCCAGCATTTT
.	TRBJ2-1	TRBV19	.	CASSPPYNEQFF	TGTGCCAGTAGTCCCCCCTACAATGAGCAGTTCTTC